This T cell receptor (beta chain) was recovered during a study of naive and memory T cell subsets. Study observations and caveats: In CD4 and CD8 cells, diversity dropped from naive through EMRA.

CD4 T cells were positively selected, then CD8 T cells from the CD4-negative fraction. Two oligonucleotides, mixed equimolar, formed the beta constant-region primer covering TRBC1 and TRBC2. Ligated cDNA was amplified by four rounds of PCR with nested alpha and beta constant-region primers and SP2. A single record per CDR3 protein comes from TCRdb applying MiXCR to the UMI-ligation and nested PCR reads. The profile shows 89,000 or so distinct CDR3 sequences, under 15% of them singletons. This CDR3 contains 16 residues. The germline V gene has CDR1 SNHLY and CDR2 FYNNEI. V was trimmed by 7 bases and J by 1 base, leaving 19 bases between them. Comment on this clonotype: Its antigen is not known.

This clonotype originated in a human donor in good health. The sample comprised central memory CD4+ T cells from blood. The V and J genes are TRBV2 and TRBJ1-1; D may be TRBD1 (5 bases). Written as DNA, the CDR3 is TGTGCCAGCAAGCCTCGCGGGGGGGTTTCGAACACTGAAGCTTTCTTT. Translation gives CASKPRGGVSNTEAFF.